The present TCR beta chain was sequenced within a study of T cell changes during pregnancy in multiple sclerosis. This clone showed up just once. Measured with immunoSEQ multiplex PCR; TCRdb has only the in-frame clones, and not every one. The data show tens of thousands of clones, 70% to 90% seen once. This CDR3 is 14 amino acids long. Germline V gene lookup returns CDR1 SGHDT and CDR2 YYEEEE. V lost 4 bases, J lost 7 bases, and 18 bases lay in between. The chain recombines TRBV5-6 with TRBJ2-7; possibly TRBD2 for D (6 bases). The TCR originated in a female donor with multiple sclerosis, enrolled in a pregnancy study. Specimen: CD8+ T cells from peripheral blood mononuclear cells, collected before pregnancy. The CDR3 region is CASSAGEVPLEQYF. The CDR3 nucleotides are TGTGCCAGCAGCGCCGGGGAGGTACCCTTGGAGCAGTACTTC.